These 10 T cell receptor beta chains originate from one sample sequenced in a study of CD8+ T cells in alopecia areata. RNA extraction was followed by reverse transcription into cDNA, which acted as the sequencing template. Using immunoSEQ multiplex PCR, the repertoire was profiled, and TCRdb retains in-frame clones only, with some absent. Here the sample spans 170,000 or so clones, about 60% being singletons. Described treatment: oral pan-JAK inhibitor, 5-10 mg twice daily. The sample here was CD8+ T cells sorted from blood, taken at week 24, from a patient treated with tofacitinib. These receptors all stem from a human donor with alopecia areata.

In its sample, this clone was seen a few times. The rearrangement uses TRBV5-5 and TRBJ2-7; 8 nucleotides agree with TRBD1. This CDR3 has 14 residues. V dropped 2 bases and J dropped 2; count of bases not matched to a gene: 3. The germline V gene has CDR1 SGHKS and CDR2 YYEKEE (reference sequence). The CDR3 protein is CASSFQTGAYEQYF. Written as DNA, the CDR3 is TGTGCCAGCAGCTTTCAGACAGGGGCCTACGAGCAGTACTTC.

The table lists this clone with a few counts. The CDR3: CASSITGELFF. The CDR3 coding sequence is TGTGCCAGCAGCATCACCGGGGAGCTGTTTTTT. The chain employs TRBV5-6 and TRBJ2-2; D is undetermined. The CDR3 runs 11 residues. Per germline, CDR1 SGHDT and CDR2 YYEEEE. Trimming removed 4 bases from V and 4 bases from J, with 2 bases in between.

The sample holds a few counts of this clone. The V call is TRBV27, the J call TRBJ2-1; D unresolved. CDR3 length: 12 amino acids. With 4 bases removed from V and 9 bases from J, the gap between germline ends came to 10 bases. Per germline, CDR1 MNHEY and CDR2 SMNVEV (reference sequence). The CDR3 bases are TGTGCCAGCAGTTCCGGATTGGTTGAGCAGTTCTTC. This encodes CASSSGLVEQFF.

V is TRBV27 and J is TRBJ2-2, with D perhaps TRBD1 (6 bases). V dropped 1 base and J dropped 5 bases, with 11 bases sitting between them. CDR1 and CDR2 (germline): MNHEY, SMNVEV (reference sequence). The CDR3 has 15 amino acids. This chain's CDR3 is CASSLYPQGTGELFF. In nucleotides, the CDR3 is TGTGCCAGCAGTTTATACCCACAGGGAACCGGGGAGCTGTTTTTT.

The chain uses TRBV2 and TRBJ2-5; D is perhaps TRBD1 or TRBD2 (5 bases each). The CDR3 covers 12 residues. Trimming shortened V by 9 bases and J by 5 bases, and 13 bases separated the two germline ends. Germline V CDR1 and CDR2: SNHLY, FYNNEI. Written as DNA, the CDR3 is TGTGCCAGTGGGACCTCTGAGGAGACCCAGTACTTC. Translated, it gives CASGTSEETQYF.

This clone was seen more than once but under ten times. This chain connects TRBV30 to TRBJ2-7; maybe TRBD1 (6 bases). V dropped 0 bases and J dropped 1 base, with 10 bases sitting between them. Germline V gene sequence: CDR1 GTSNPN, CDR2 SVGIG (reference sequence). This CDR3 is built from 14 residues. This CDR3 is CAWSVVRGSYEQYF. The CDR3 DNA reads TGTGCCTGGAGTGTGGTCAGGGGTTCCTACGAGCAGTACTTC. The variable domain in full, completed from reference TRBV30 and TRBJ2-7, reads SQTIHQWPATLVQPVGSPLSLECTVEGTSNPNLYWYRQAAGRGLQLLFYSVGIGQISSEVPQNLSASRPQDRQFILSSKKLLLSDSGFYLCAWSVVRGSYEQYFGPGTRLTVT.

In this sample, this clone turned up a few times. The chain links TRBV29-1 to TRBJ2-7; D is uncertain. Trimming left V 4 bases short and J 0 bases short, with 10 bases between. The germline V gene has CDR1 SQVTM and CDR2 ANQGSEA. The CDR3 is made up of 13 amino acids. CDR3 loop: CSVVAPSSYEQYF. The CDR3 DNA is TGCAGCGTTGTGGCACCGAGCTCCTACGAGCAGTACTTC.

The chain has TRBV5-1 and TRBJ2-7, with D perhaps TRBD1 (5 bases). This CDR3 has 14 amino acids. V was pared by 1 base and J by 0 bases, with 8 bases between. The germline CDR1 and CDR2 sequences are SGHRS and YFSETQ. DNA of the CDR3: TGCGCCAGCAGCTTGAGTGGGGCCTCCTACGAGCAGTACTTC. Protein sequence: CASSLSGASYEQYF.

This clone was recorded once. The J gene is TRBJ1-4, the V gene TRBV29-1; D is perhaps TRBD1 (6 bases). Germline lookup yields CDR1 SQVTM and CDR2 ANQGSEA. This CDR3 has 14 amino acids. The CDR3 bases are TGCAGTGTGCCGGTTGGGACACGTAATGAAAAACTGTTTTTT. As protein: CSVPVGTRNEKLFF. The variable domain in full, with the rest retrieved from reference TRBV29-1 and TRBJ1-4, is SAVISQKPSRDICQRGTSLTIQCQVDSQVTMMFWYRQQPGQSLTLIATANQGSEATYESGFVIDKFPISRPNLTFSTLTVSNMSPEDSSIYLCSVPVGTRNEKLFFGSGTQLSVL.

This sequence joins TRBV2 and TRBJ2-2, with 13 bases fitting TRBD2. The length of the CDR3 is 14 residues. V was pared by 4 bases and J by 7 bases, with 0 bases of the junction left unmatched. Germline lookup yields CDR1 SNHLY and CDR2 FYNNEI. The CDR3 nucleotides are TGTGCCAGCAGTGGGACTAGCGGGAGCGGGGAGCTGTTTTTT. This encodes CASSGTSGSGELFF.